A single sample gave rise to the 32 T cell receptor beta chains below, sequenced in a study of cytomegalovirus exposure and HLA in healthy donors. PCR involved 60 Vbeta and 13 Jbeta primers. Only in-frame clones appear in the TCRdb table, and some are missing; sequencing was by immunoSEQ multiplex PCR. The sample has some 120,000 clones, around 82% seen once. Sample: PBMCs. Receptors originate from a woman between 35 and 50 years old in good health and CMV-seropositive.

The chain has TRBV5-1 and TRBJ1-1; D gene uncertain. The V gene lost 4 bases and the J gene lost 5 bases, with 12 bases spanning the gap. Germline V CDR1 and CDR2: SGHRS, YFSETQ. This CDR3 spans 13 amino acids. For the CDR3, the DNA is TGCGCCAGCAGCCGAATTCCGGGGACTGAAGCTTTCTTT. Amino acid sequence: CASSRIPGTEAFF.

The chain links TRBV11-2 to TRBJ2-7, with D possibly being TRBD1 (6 bases). The CDR3 sequence is 13 residues long. Looked up from germline, CDR1 is SGHAT and CDR2 is FQNNGV. Trimming shortened V by 5 bases and J by 0 bases, and 8 bases separated the two germline ends. The CDR3 coding sequence is TGTGCCAGCAGCCCGGACAGCTCCTACGAGCAGTACTTC. Its translation is CASSPDSSYEQYF.

The chain joins TRBV7-3 to TRBJ2-1, with TRBD2 identical over 13 bases. After removal of 5 bases from V and 7 bases from J, the junction contained 5 bases not matched to a gene. The CDR3 has 15 amino acids. Germline CDR1 SGHTA, CDR2 FQGTGA. CDR3 protein: CASSPGLAGWNEQFF. CDR3 nucleotide sequence: TGTGCCAGCAGCCCGGGACTAGCGGGATGGAATGAGCAGTTCTTC. Full variable domain (rest looked up from reference TRBV7-3 and TRBJ2-1): GAGVSQTPSNKVTEKGKYVELRCDPISGHTALYWYRQSLGQGPEFLIYFQGTGAADDSGLPNDRFFAVRPEGSVSTLKIQRTERGDSAVYLCASSPGLAGWNEQFFGPGTRLTVL.

The chain employs TRBV29-1 and TRBJ2-6; weak D call: TRBD1 (6 bases). Germline V gene data show CDR1 as SQVTM and CDR2 as ANQGSEA. The CDR3 totals 16 residues. Trimming stripped 5 bases from V and 2 bases from J, with 16 bases between. CDR3 loop: CSVSRRGAAGANVLTF. The DNA for the CDR3 is TGCAGCGTTTCCCGCAGGGGAGCTGCTGGGGCCAACGTCCTGACTTTC.

The rearrangement uses TRBV2 and TRBJ2-1, with 7 bases that match TRBD2. J lost 5 bases, V lost 6 bases, and 7 bases had no gene match. This CDR3 region has 14 residues. Per germline, CDR1 SNHLY and CDR2 FYNNEI. The CDR3 DNA is TGTGCCAGCAGCCTCAGCGGGATGAACAATGAGCAGTTCTTC. Translated: CASSLSGMNNEQFF. Full variable domain (remainder filled in from reference TRBV2 and TRBJ2-1): EPEVTQTPSHQVTQMGQEVILRCVPISNHLYFYWYRQILGQKVEFLVSFYNNEISEKSEIFDDQFSVERPDGSNFTLKIRSTKLEDSAMYFCASSLSGMNNEQFFGPGTRLTVL.

This chain connects TRBV2 to TRBJ2-1, with 13 bases identical to TRBD2. The V gene's germline CDR1 is SNHLY and CDR2 FYNNEI. J was trimmed by 3 bases and V by 5 bases; bases with no gene match: 7. The CDR3 has 17 amino acids. The CDR3 sequence: CASSYSGLAGVYNEQFF. CDR3 coding DNA: TGTGCCAGCAGTTATAGTGGACTAGCGGGAGTCTACAATGAGCAGTTCTTC.

The CDR3 nucleotides read TGTGCCAGCAGTGAAGCCTGGGAGGGCCCGTTCTTC. Translated, it gives CASSEAWEGPFF. This sequence joins TRBV2 and TRBJ2-1, with 7 bases fitting TRBD2. Germline lookup yields CDR1 SNHLY and CDR2 FYNNEI. The CDR3 is 12 amino acids. Losses at the gene ends were 0 bases for V and 15 bases for J; bases not matched to a gene: 5.

The chain employs TRBV19 and TRBJ1-1, with D perhaps matching TRBD1 (5 bases). This CDR3 comprises 14 residues. Germline V CDR1 and CDR2: LNHDA, SQIVND (reference sequence). Trimming shortened V by 1 base and J by 1 base, and 7 bases separated the two germline ends. The CDR3 reads CASSIGTPNTEAFF. The CDR3 DNA is TGTGCCAGTAGTATAGGGACACCGAACACTGAAGCTTTCTTT.

The chain is built from TRBV5-1 and TRBJ1-1; no clear D. V dropped 0 bases and J dropped 2 bases, with 11 bases sitting between them. Germline-derived CDR1 and CDR2 are SGHRS and YFSETQ. The CDR3 extends over 15 amino acids. The CDR3 coding sequence is TGCGCCAGCAGCTTGGGGGCAGGAATCAACACTGAAGCTTTCTTT. It translates to CASSLGAGINTEAFF.

The chain carries TRBV6-5 and TRBJ1-1; a possible D gene is TRBD1 (6 bases). The CDR3 is 13 residues long. The V end was cut by 0 bases, the J end by 5 bases, with 7 bases between. Germline CDR1 MNHEY, CDR2 SVGAGI. CDR3 residues: CASSYSTGTEAFF. Written as DNA, the CDR3 is TGTGCCAGCAGTTACTCGACAGGAACTGAAGCTTTCTTT.

The chain employs TRBV29-1 and TRBJ1-2; 7 bases match TRBD1. The length of the CDR3 is 14 residues. Germline values: CDR1 SQVTM, CDR2 ANQGSEA. The junction had 10 bases not matched to a gene; V was cut back by 7 bases and J by 2 bases. CDR3 sequence reads: CSALTGPWNYGYTF. The CDR3 DNA follows: TGCAGCGCCCTGACAGGGCCTTGGAACTATGGCTACACCTTC.

In its sample, this clone was seen once. V gene TRBV7-2 combines with J gene TRBJ2-1, with D uncertain. The ends were cut back, 5 bases at V and 8 bases at J, with 10 bases in the middle. Germline V gene sequence: CDR1 SGHTA, CDR2 FQGNSA. The CDR3 spans 12 residues. Written as DNA, the CDR3 is TGTGCCAGCAGCCTGCCGGTCGATGAGCAGTTCTTC. Its translation is CASSLPVDEQFF.

The chain joins TRBV6-1 to TRBJ1-1; D is ambiguous. Trimming pared 6 bases from V and 1 base from J, leaving 12 bases between. CDR1 is MNHNS and CDR2 is SASEGT in the germline V gene. This CDR3 comprises 14 residues. DNA for the CDR3: TGTGCCAGCAGCACAAAAACAGCGAACACTGAAGCTTTCTTT. Protein: CASSTKTANTEAFF.

The chain combines TRBV29-1 with TRBJ2-1, with TRBD1 as a possible D gene (5 bases). V was shortened by 4 bases and J by 3 bases, with 10 bases between the two germline ends. CDR1 and CDR2 from the germline V gene are SQVTM and ANQGSEA. There are 13 residues in the CDR3. The CDR3 here is CSVVSRDYNEQFF. The CDR3 nucleotides read TGCAGCGTTGTTAGCAGGGACTACAATGAGCAGTTCTTC.

The chain uses TRBV27 and TRBJ1-4; D is perhaps TRBD1 (6 bases). The CDR3 spans 14 residues. Germline V gives CDR1 MNHEY, CDR2 SMNVEV (reference sequence). V lost 7 bases and J lost 8, with 17 bases in between. DNA for the CDR3: TGTGCCAGCACCACTTCAGGGGAGGGCGAAAAACTGTTTTTT. This sequence encodes CASTTSGEGEKLFF.

This clone was seen only a few times. The chain uses TRBV10-3 and TRBJ2-7, with D tentatively TRBD1 (5 bases). CDR3 length: 16 residues. Germline V gene sequence: CDR1 ENHRY, CDR2 SYGVKD. Between the trimmed V and J ends, which lost 0 bases and 7 bases, there was a span of 19 bases. CDR3 loop: CAISESLTGPLGEQYF. CDR3 DNA sequence: TGTGCCATCAGTGAGTCTTTAACAGGACCGCTCGGGGAGCAGTACTTC.

The V gene is TRBV28, the J gene TRBJ1-3; unclear D gene. Looked up from germline, CDR1 is MDHEN and CDR2 is SYDVKM. Trimming took off 5 bases at V and 6 bases at J, with 11 bases between the two ends. The CDR3 totals 13 residues. CDR3 residues: CASSPPGLNTIYF. As DNA, the CDR3 is TGTGCCAGCAGTCCTCCGGGGTTAAACACCATATATTTT. Looking up the rest from reference TRBV28 and TRBJ1-3 gives the full variable domain: DVKVTQSSRYLVKRTGEKVFLECVQDMDHENMFWYRQDPGLGLRLIYFSYDVKMKEKGDIPEGYSVSREKKERFSLILESASTNQTSMYLCASSPPGLNTIYFGEGSWLTVV.

The chain combines TRBV6-5 with TRBJ1-2; D ambiguous. Germline loops: CDR1 MNHEY, CDR2 SVGAGI. The CDR3 is made up of 13 amino acids. Trimming cost V 5 bases and J 4 bases, with 11 bases left between them. The CDR3 DNA is TGTGCCAGCAGTCCCGACGACTCCTATGGCTACACCTTC. Its translation is CASSPDDSYGYTF.

This rearrangement joins TRBV27 to TRBJ1-2; 10 bases fit TRBD1. Looked up from germline, CDR1 is MNHEY and CDR2 is SMNVEV (reference sequence). This CDR3 has 14 residues. J gave up 8 bases and V 5 bases, and 8 bases lay outside the gene matches. CDR3 protein: CASSPPGQGRGYTF. CDR3 coding DNA: TGTGCCAGCAGTCCTCCGGGACAGGGGAGAGGCTACACCTTC.

This sequence joins TRBV28 and TRBJ1-5; 8 bases map to TRBD1. The CDR3 runs to 14 residues. V gave up 5 bases and J gave up 5 bases; unmatched junction bases: 5. Per the germline V gene, CDR1 is MDHEN and CDR2 is SYDVKM. CDR3 sequence reads: CASSPRTGHQPQHF. The CDR3 nucleotides read TGTGCCAGCAGTCCCCGGACAGGGCATCAGCCCCAGCATTTT.

This clone came up a few times. The genes are TRBV7-9 and TRBJ1-3; possibly TRBD1 for D (6 bases). V lost 8 bases to trimming and J lost 3 bases, with 11 bases between them. CDR1 is SEHNR and CDR2 is FQNEAQ in the germline V gene (reference sequence). The CDR3 is made up of 13 amino acids. The CDR3 sequence is CASFGQSGNTIYF. CDR3 nucleotides: TGTGCCAGCTTCGGACAGAGTGGAAACACCATATATTTT.

The chain uses TRBV27 and TRBJ1-1; a weak D match, TRBD1 (5 bases). The CDR3 spans 13 residues. Germline lookup yields CDR1 MNHEY and CDR2 SMNVEV (reference sequence). V shed 5 bases and J shed 4 bases, with 11 bases lying between them. CDR3 amino acids: CASSPLGGTEAFF. In DNA, the CDR3 is TGTGCCAGCAGTCCCCTCGGGGGCACTGAAGCTTTCTTT.

The V call is TRBV15, the J call TRBJ2-7; D remains unclear. The CDR3 has 13 residues. Trimming stripped 0 bases from V and 2 bases from J, with 5 bases between. CDR1 and CDR2 (germline): LNHNV, YYDKDF (reference sequence). As DNA, the CDR3 is TGTGCCACCAGCAGAGATTCAGCCTACGAGCAGTACTTC. This encodes CATSRDSAYEQYF.

The chain recombines TRBV30 with TRBJ1-1; D is uncertain. The V end lost 0 bases, the J end lost 1 base, and 6 bases lay between the germline ends. The CDR3 totals 13 residues. Looked up from germline, CDR1 is GTSNPN and CDR2 is SVGIG (reference sequence). As DNA, the CDR3 is TGTGCCTGGAGTGTGGCAGGGAACACTGAAGCTTTCTTT. This translates into CAWSVAGNTEAFF.

The chain uses TRBV7-9 and TRBJ2-5, with a tentative D call TRBD2 (6 bases). The germline V gene has CDR1 SEHNR and CDR2 FQNEAQ (reference sequence). This CDR3 is built from 16 residues. The V end was cut by 5 bases, the J end by 1 base, with 17 bases between. The CDR3 bases are TGTGCCAGCAGCCCTTTCAGGGCGGGACCCCAAGAGACCCAGTACTTC. This encodes CASSPFRAGPQETQYF.

The rearrangement joins TRBV10-1 to TRBJ2-7; the match to TRBD2 covers 13 bases. The CDR3 consists of 17 residues. Germline V lookup: CDR1 WNHNN, CDR2 SYGVQD (reference sequence). J was trimmed by 6 bases and V by 3 bases; bases with no gene match: 11. CDR3 in amino acids: CASSDRTSGSLRGEQYF. The CDR3 DNA is TGCGCCAGCAGTGACCGGACTAGCGGGAGTCTTCGGGGCGAGCAGTACTTC.

The CDR3 region has the DNA TGTGCCAGCAGCCATTACAGAAACACCGGGGAGCTGTTTTTT. Its protein product is CASSHYRNTGELFF. This rearrangement joins TRBV7-8 to TRBJ2-2; D not resolved. CDR1 and CDR2 (germline): SGHVS, FQNEAQ. The V end was cut by 5 bases, the J end by 2 bases, with 9 bases between. There are 14 residues in the CDR3. Combining the CDR3 with reference TRBV7-8 and TRBJ2-2 gives the whole variable domain GAGVSQSPRYKVAKRGQDVALRCDPISGHVSLFWYQQALGQGPEFLTYFQNEAQLDKSGLPSDRFFAERPEGSVSTLKIQRTQQEDSAVYLCASSHYRNTGELFFGEGSRLTVL.

V and J are TRBV5-1 and TRBJ2-1, with a possible D match to TRBD2 (6 bases). This CDR3 has 18 amino acids. Germline V gene data show CDR1 as SGHRS and CDR2 as YFSETQ. V was clipped by 3 bases and J by 8 bases, with 27 bases between them. DNA of the CDR3: TGCGCCAGCAGCTCCTTGCGGGAAACCCCACCATTTTTGTATGAGCAGTTCTTC. Its translation is CASSSLRETPPFLYEQFF. Variable domain in full (rest from reference TRBV5-1 and TRBJ2-1): KAGVTQTPRYLIKTRGQQVTLSCSPISGHRSVSWYQQTPGQGLQFLFEYFSETQRNKGNFPGRFSGRQFSNSRSEMNVSTLELGDSALYLCASSSLRETPPFLYEQFFGPGTRLTVL.

The rearrangement uses TRBV5-8 and TRBJ2-2; D is uncertain. Germline values: CDR1 SGHTS, CDR2 YDEGEE. The CDR3 sequence is 10 residues long. Trimming left V 10 bases short and J 5 bases short, with 6 bases between. In nucleotides, the CDR3 is TGTGCCCCTTCGACCGGGGAGCTGTTTTTT. This gives the protein CAPSTGELFF.

CDR3 protein: CASSYLRDSNDSPLHF. The CDR3 DNA reads as TGTGCCAGCAGTTACCTCCGGGACAGTAATGATTCACCCCTCCACTTT. This sequence joins TRBV6-5 and TRBJ1-6; 7 nucleotides align to TRBD1. Germline lookup yields CDR1 MNHEY and CDR2 SVGAGI. V lost 2 bases and J lost 8; bases outside the gene matches: 9. The CDR3 has 16 residues.

The rearrangement joins TRBV27 to TRBJ1-4; D is undetermined. Per germline, CDR1 MNHEY and CDR2 SMNVEV (reference sequence). V was shortened by 5 bases and J by 0 bases, with 13 bases between the two germline ends. There are 16 residues in the CDR3. The DNA of the CDR3 is TGTGCCAGCAGTACGGACTTGTGGACAACTAATGAAAAACTGTTTTTT. Encoded protein: CASSTDLWTTNEKLFF.

The J gene is TRBJ2-7, the V gene TRBV19; possible D gene TRBD2, 6 bases. The CDR3 is 15 residues long. Germline loops: CDR1 LNHDA, CDR2 SQIVND (reference sequence). The ends were cut back, 10 bases at V and 1 base at J, with 20 bases in the middle. As DNA, the CDR3 is TGTGCCACCCAAGCCGGCGGGATTTCATCCTACGAGCAGTACTTC. As protein: CATQAGGISSYEQYF.